This passage covers 30 T cell receptor beta chains from one sample sequenced in a study of graft-versus-host responses after intestinal transplantation. Libraries were prepared by immunoSEQ multiplex PCR; TCRdb keeps only in-frame clonotypes and omits some of them. The sample yields 35,000 to 55,000 clones, roughly 91% seen once. Sequencing was performed on PBMCs, taken 750 to 800 days after a first intestinal transplant, on the day of a second. Receptors were obtained from a human patient who received an intestinal transplant, so some T cells may come from the graft donor.

This chain links TRBV5-4 with TRBJ2-7; D may be TRBD2 (6 bases). V lost 2 bases to trimming and J lost 6 bases, with 12 bases between them. The CDR3 loop spans 13 amino acids. Germline V gene data show CDR1 as SGHNT and CDR2 as YYREEE (reference sequence). In DNA, the CDR3 is TGTGCCAGCAGCTTCCGGGGGACCCCCGAGCAGTACTTC. Encoded protein: CASSFRGTPEQYF.

V and J are TRBV30 and TRBJ2-7, with unresolved D. Germline assignment: CDR1 GTSNPN and CDR2 SVGIG (reference sequence). Trimming took off 4 bases at V and 0 bases at J, with 10 bases between the two ends. The CDR3 runs 13 residues. The CDR3 region has the DNA TGTGCCTGGACTAGGATGAGCTCCTACGAGCAGTACTTC. Translated: CAWTRMSSYEQYF.

The V call is TRBV6-5, the J call TRBJ2-5; no firm D call. Deletions cut 2 bases from V and 5 bases from J, with 9 bases between. The CDR3 runs 13 residues. In germline, CDR1 is MNHEY, CDR2 SVGAGI. The CDR3 loop reads CASSYGPQETQYF. CDR3 sequence (DNA): TGTGCCAGCAGTTACGGACCGCAGGAGACCCAGTACTTC.

The V and J genes are TRBV7-3 and TRBJ1-1; weak D call: TRBD1 (6 bases). Germline V gene lookup returns CDR1 SGHTA and CDR2 FQGTGA. This CDR3 is built from 15 residues. Trimming took 1 base from V and 5 from J, leaving 14 bases between them. CDR3 nucleotides: TGTGCCAGCAGCTTAATGGTAGGGGGGAGGACTGAAGCTTTCTTT. It is translated as CASSLMVGGRTEAFF.

The chain couples TRBV9 to TRBJ1-5, with D unclear. This CDR3 region has 14 residues. V dropped 3 bases and J dropped 1 base, with 8 bases sitting between them. Germline CDR1 is SGDLS and CDR2 is YYNGEE. This CDR3 is CASSDGRSNQPQHF. The CDR3 DNA is TGTGCCAGCAGCGATGGACGGAGCAATCAGCCCCAGCATTTT.

The V and J genes are TRBV30 and TRBJ2-2; D gene uncertain. The CDR3 length is 14 residues. Germline assignment: CDR1 GTSNPN and CDR2 SVGIG (reference sequence). V lost 6 bases and J lost 1, with 12 bases in between. CDR3 DNA sequence: TGTGCCTGCCCTGGGCGGAAGAACACCGGGGAGCTGTTTTTT. Translated, it gives CACPGRKNTGELFF.

The chain employs TRBV7-9 and TRBJ2-7, with D perhaps TRBD1 (7 bases). Germline CDR1 reads SEHNR; CDR2 reads FQNEAQ (reference sequence). Trimming pared 1 base from V and 2 bases from J, leaving 12 bases between. The CDR3 length is 15 residues. The CDR3 nucleotides are TGTGCCAGCAGCTTAGGGTCAGGGGGGACCTACGAGCAGTACTTC. This encodes CASSLGSGGTYEQYF.

The V gene is TRBV9, the J gene TRBJ2-1, with 8 bases matching TRBD2. Germline-derived CDR1 and CDR2 are SGDLS and YYNGEE. Trimming took 0 bases from V and 6 from J; bases not matched to a gene: 2. The CDR3 is 14 residues long. DNA for the CDR3: TGTGCCAGCAGCGTAGTTGCGGGAGGCAATGAGCAGTTCTTC. This gives the protein CASSVVAGGNEQFF.

The chain carries TRBV6-5 and TRBJ1-1; D uncertain. Germline V CDR1 and CDR2: MNHEY, SVGAGI. V lost 0 bases and J 10 bases, leaving 12 bases between the germline ends. There are 13 residues in the CDR3. CDR3 DNA: TGTGCCAGCAGTTACTCGCCACGCAGTGGAGCTTTCTTT. This translates into CASSYSPRSGAFF.

V and J are TRBV5-5 and TRBJ2-7; D gene unclear. This CDR3 has 14 residues. Trimming took 5 bases from V and 0 from J, leaving 12 bases between them. CDR1 is SGHKS and CDR2 is YYEKEE in the germline V gene (reference sequence). CDR3 coding DNA: TGTGCCAGCAGTTATTTTCACCTCTCCTACGAGCAGTACTTC. This sequence encodes CASSYFHLSYEQYF.

The chain combines TRBV27 with TRBJ2-7; D call uncertain. CDR1 and CDR2 (germline): MNHEY, SMNVEV (reference sequence). The CDR3 is 16 amino acids. V was cut by 0 bases and J by 0 bases, with 12 bases left in between. The CDR3 loop is CASSLSPLPSSYEQYF. DNA of the CDR3: TGTGCCAGCAGTTTATCCCCCCTCCCCAGCTCCTACGAGCAGTACTTC.

V and J are TRBV7-2 and TRBJ2-1, with 12 bases that match TRBD2. J gave up 0 bases and V 8 bases, and 11 bases lay outside the gene matches. Per the germline V gene, CDR1 is SGHTA and CDR2 is FQGNSA. CDR3 length: 18 residues. CDR3: CASQRRTSGTSSYNEQFF. The CDR3 DNA reads TGTGCCAGCCAGCGCCGGACTAGCGGGACGAGCTCCTACAATGAGCAGTTCTTC.

J is TRBJ1-6 and V is TRBV30, with D hard to call. This CDR3 has 13 residues. Germline V CDR1 and CDR2: GTSNPN, SVGIG (reference sequence). V shed 4 bases and J shed 9 bases, with 13 bases lying between them. Here the CDR3 reads CAWTPEGASPLHF. In DNA form, the CDR3 reads TGTGCCTGGACCCCAGAGGGAGCTTCACCCCTCCACTTT.

V and J are TRBV25-1 and TRBJ2-7; D is possibly TRBD2 (6 bases). CDR1 and CDR2 from the germline V gene are MGHDK and SYGVNS. This CDR3 comprises 15 residues. The ends were cut back, 1 base at V and 0 bases at J, with 10 bases in the middle. The CDR3 DNA sequence: TGTGCCAGCAGTGAATGGGAGGTTAGCTCCTACGAGCAGTACTTC. Translation gives CASSEWEVSSYEQYF.

CDR3 sequence: CASSLIFEQYF. CDR3 nucleotides: TGTGCCAGCAGCTTAATCTTCGAGCAGTACTTC. The chain has TRBV5-8 and TRBJ2-5; D remains ambiguous. The J call is in doubt because the DNA end fits TRBJ2-7 better. The germline V gene has CDR1 SGHTS and CDR2 YDEGEE. This CDR3 is 11 amino acids long.

The genes are TRBV6-5 and TRBJ2-5; tentatively, D is TRBD2 (5 bases). CDR3 length equals 15 residues. V lost 5 bases to trimming and J lost 5 bases, with 18 bases between them. Per germline, CDR1 MNHEY and CDR2 SVGAGI. This chain's CDR3 is CASSLNIGVAETQYF. CDR3 coding DNA: TGTGCCAGCAGTCTAAACATCGGGGTCGCGGAGACCCAGTACTTC.

The chain uses TRBV7-2 and TRBJ1-3; a weak D match, TRBD1 (5 bases). Germline CDR1 is SGHTA and CDR2 is FQGNSA. Trimming took 5 bases from V and 4 from J, leaving 15 bases between them. The CDR3 contains 15 residues. CDR3 region: CASSPGLLTGNTIYF. CDR3 DNA sequence: TGTGCCAGCAGCCCGGGACTACTAACGGGAAACACCATATATTTT.

The chain uses TRBV28 and TRBJ2-7; maybe TRBD1 (5 bases). V was clipped by 5 bases and J by 3 bases, with 14 bases between them. The CDR3 covers 14 residues. Germline V gene lookup returns CDR1 MDHEN and CDR2 SYDVKM. The CDR3 nucleotides are TGTGCCAGCAGTCCGGCGGTGGGGCTCTACGAGCAGTACTTC. Its protein is CASSPAVGLYEQYF. The entire variable domain, with the rest obtained from reference TRBV28 and TRBJ2-7, is as follows: DVKVTQSSRYLVKRTGEKVFLECVQDMDHENMFWYRQDPGLGLRLIYFSYDVKMKEKGDIPEGYSVSREKKERFSLILESASTNQTSMYLCASSPAVGLYEQYFGPGTRLTVT.

J is TRBJ1-1 and V is TRBV19, with TRBD1 as a possible D gene (6 bases). V lost 8 bases and J lost 5, with 15 bases in between. The CDR3 length is 13 residues. CDR1 and CDR2 from the germline V gene are LNHDA and SQIVND (reference sequence). DNA of the CDR3: TGTGCCAGTGGTTTAACAGGGCGGACTGAAGCTTTCTTT. Its protein product is CASGLTGRTEAFF.

The chain carries TRBV28 and TRBJ1-5; TRBD1 is a possible D gene (5 bases). Germline V CDR1 and CDR2: MDHEN, SYDVKM. The V end lost 3 bases, the J end lost 5 bases, and 11 bases lay between the germline ends. The CDR3 sequence is 14 residues long. Here the CDR3 reads CASSFTGLHQPQHF. In DNA form, the CDR3 reads TGTGCCAGCAGTTTCACGGGACTGCATCAGCCCCAGCATTTT.

The chain combines TRBV6-5 with TRBJ2-7, with a possible D match to TRBD1 (6 bases). The CDR3 loop spans 13 amino acids. Trimming shortened V by 7 bases and J by 2 bases, and 12 bases separated the two germline ends. Germline CDR1 and CDR2: MNHEY and SVGAGI. The CDR3 region is CASTRTEPYEQYF. CDR3 sequence (DNA): TGTGCCAGCACCCGGACAGAGCCCTACGAGCAGTACTTC.

The rearrangement links TRBV30 to TRBJ1-6, with D possibly TRBD1 on 5 matching bases. The V end lost 5 bases, the J end lost 7 bases, and 9 bases lay between the germline ends. Per germline, CDR1 GTSNPN and CDR2 SVGIG (reference sequence). The CDR3 is 12 residues long. The CDR3 nucleotides read TGTGCCTGGGGGACGGGAAATTCACCCCTCCACTTT. Protein: CAWGTGNSPLHF.

The DNA for the CDR3 is TGTGCCAGCAGTCTGAACCCCTATAGTCGCTACACCTTC. Protein product: CASSLNPYSRYTF. The J gene is TRBJ1-2, the V gene TRBV28, with D unresolved. V dropped 5 bases and J dropped 9 bases, with 16 bases sitting between them. The V gene's germline CDR1 is MDHEN and CDR2 SYDVKM. CDR3 size: 13 residues.

This clone has a handful of counts. CDR3 residues: CASTGGGRLREAFF. The CDR3 coding sequence is TGTGCCAGTACCGGTGGGGGAAGATTAAGGGAAGCTTTCTTT. J is TRBJ1-1 and V is TRBV19; D possibly corresponds to TRBD1 (5 bases). In germline, CDR1 is LNHDA, CDR2 SQIVND (reference sequence). This CDR3 comprises 14 residues. V lost 7 bases and J lost 8, with 20 bases in between.

The chain joins TRBV6-5 to TRBJ2-5; 9 positions agree with TRBD2. V lost 8 bases and J lost 1; bases outside the gene matches: 8. The CDR3 has 15 amino acids. Germline assignment: CDR1 MNHEY and CDR2 SVGAGI. The CDR3 reads CASGSGRFLQETQYF. The CDR3 coding sequence is TGTGCCAGCGGGAGCGGGAGGTTTCTCCAAGAGACCCAGTACTTC.

This clone was seen only once. The chain's CDR3 is CASSVSGLAGGPGTGELFF. CDR3 bases: TGTGCCAGCAGCGTTTCGGGACTAGCGGGAGGGCCAGGCACCGGGGAGCTGTTTTTT. The rearrangement links TRBV9 to TRBJ2-2; 16 nucleotides match TRBD2. Trimming removed 2 bases from V and 4 bases from J; junction bases left unmatched: 8. The CDR3 loop spans 19 amino acids. Germline V lookup: CDR1 SGDLS, CDR2 YYNGEE.

The gene calls are TRBV28 and TRBJ2-7, with 8 bases fitting TRBD1. After removal of 11 bases from V and 6 bases from J, the junction contained 12 bases not matched to a gene. This CDR3 has 13 residues. Per germline, CDR1 MDHEN and CDR2 SYDVKM. The CDR3 DNA reads as TGTGCCTCCACAGGGACAGGTCGAAGCGAGCAGTACTTC. It specifies CASTGTGRSEQYF.

This clone was seen a single time. The chain couples TRBV4-1 to TRBJ2-3, with TRBD2 identical over 7 bases. V shed 2 bases and J 5 bases; nucleotides not matched to a gene: 7. There are 15 residues in the CDR3. Germline V gives CDR1 MGHRA, CDR2 YSYEKL. The CDR3 region is CASSQMGGVGDTQYF. In nucleotides, the CDR3 is TGCGCCAGCAGCCAAATGGGGGGGGTTGGAGATACGCAGTATTTT.

This chain connects TRBV2 to TRBJ2-2, with TRBD2 matching 7 bases. This CDR3 is built from 17 residues. Germline loops: CDR1 SNHLY, CDR2 FYNNEI. Losses at the gene ends were 1 base for V and 5 bases for J; bases not matched to a gene: 10. CDR3 in amino acids: CASSEVGAGAGTGELFF. Here the CDR3 DNA reads TGTGCCAGCAGTGAAGTTGGGGCGGGAGCTGGGACCGGGGAGCTGTTTTTT.

The chain is built from TRBV30 and TRBJ1-1, with unresolved D. The CDR3 runs to 12 residues. Germline lookup yields CDR1 GTSNPN and CDR2 SVGIG (reference sequence). V shed 4 bases and J shed 1 base, with 7 bases lying between them. For the CDR3, the DNA is TGTGCCTGGAACAAGGGGAACACTGAAGCTTTCTTT. Translation: CAWNKGNTEAFF.